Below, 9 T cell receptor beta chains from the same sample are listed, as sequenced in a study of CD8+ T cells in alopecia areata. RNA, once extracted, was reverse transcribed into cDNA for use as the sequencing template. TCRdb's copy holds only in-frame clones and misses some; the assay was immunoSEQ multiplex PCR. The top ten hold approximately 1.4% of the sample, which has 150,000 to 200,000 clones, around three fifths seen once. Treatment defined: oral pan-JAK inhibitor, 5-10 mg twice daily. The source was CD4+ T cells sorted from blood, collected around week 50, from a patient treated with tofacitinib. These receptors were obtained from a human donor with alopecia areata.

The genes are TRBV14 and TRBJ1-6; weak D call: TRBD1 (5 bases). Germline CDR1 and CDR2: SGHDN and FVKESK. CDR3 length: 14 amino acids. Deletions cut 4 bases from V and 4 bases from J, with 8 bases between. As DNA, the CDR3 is TGTGCCAGCAGCCGGGGGGAGTATAATTCACCCCTCCACTTT. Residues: CASSRGEYNSPLHF.

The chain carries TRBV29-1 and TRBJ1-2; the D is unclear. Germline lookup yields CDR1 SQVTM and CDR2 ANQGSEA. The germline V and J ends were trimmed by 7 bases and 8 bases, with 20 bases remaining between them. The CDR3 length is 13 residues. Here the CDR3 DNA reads TGCAGCGGTTACTCGACCCCCTTGGGAGGCTACACCTTC. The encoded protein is CSGYSTPLGGYTF. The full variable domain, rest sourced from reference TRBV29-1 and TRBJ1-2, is SAVISQKPSRDICQRGTSLTIQCQVDSQVTMMFWYRQQPGQSLTLIATANQGSEATYESGFVIDKFPISRPNLTFSTLTVSNMSPEDSSIYLCSGYSTPLGGYTFGSGTRLTVV.

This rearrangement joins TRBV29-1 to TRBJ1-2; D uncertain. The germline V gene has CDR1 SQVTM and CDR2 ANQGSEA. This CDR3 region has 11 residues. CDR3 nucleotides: TGCAGGGCGGTAGGGATCGATGGCTACACCTTC. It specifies CRAVGIDGYTF.

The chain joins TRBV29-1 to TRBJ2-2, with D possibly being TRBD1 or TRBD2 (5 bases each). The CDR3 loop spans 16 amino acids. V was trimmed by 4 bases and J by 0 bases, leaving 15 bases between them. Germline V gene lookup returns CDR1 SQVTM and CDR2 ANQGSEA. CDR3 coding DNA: TGCAGCGTTGCGGGTATAAGGGGACCGAACACCGGGGAGCTGTTTTTT. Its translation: CSVAGIRGPNTGELFF.

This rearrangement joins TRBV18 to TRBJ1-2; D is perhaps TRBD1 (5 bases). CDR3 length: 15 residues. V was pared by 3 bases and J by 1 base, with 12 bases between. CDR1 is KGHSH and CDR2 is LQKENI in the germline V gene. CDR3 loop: CASSPGEGNNYGYTF. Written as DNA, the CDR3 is TGTGCCAGCTCACCGGGGGAAGGAAATAACTATGGCTACACCTTC.

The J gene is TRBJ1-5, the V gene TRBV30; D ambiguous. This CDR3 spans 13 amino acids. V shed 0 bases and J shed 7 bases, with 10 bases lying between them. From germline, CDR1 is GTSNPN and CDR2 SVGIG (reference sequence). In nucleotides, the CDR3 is TGTGCCTGGAGTGTCGCGGAATCACAGCCCCAGCATTTT. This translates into CAWSVAESQPQHF.

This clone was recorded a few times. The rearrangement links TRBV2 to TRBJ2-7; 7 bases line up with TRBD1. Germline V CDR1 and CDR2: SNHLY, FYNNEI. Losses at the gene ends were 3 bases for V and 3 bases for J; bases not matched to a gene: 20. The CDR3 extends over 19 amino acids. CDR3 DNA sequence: TGTGCCAGCAGTGATGTTACCGGATTCATGGGACAGTCGAACTACGAGCAGTACTTC. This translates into CASSDVTGFMGQSNYEQYF.

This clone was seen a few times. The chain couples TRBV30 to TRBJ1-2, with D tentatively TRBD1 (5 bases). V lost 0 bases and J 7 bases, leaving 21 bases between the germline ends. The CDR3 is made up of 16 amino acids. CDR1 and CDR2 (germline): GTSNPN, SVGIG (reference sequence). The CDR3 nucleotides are TGTGCCTGGAGTGTGGTTTCGGACTGGGGGGGAGGTGGCTACACCTTC. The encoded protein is CAWSVVSDWGGGGYTF.

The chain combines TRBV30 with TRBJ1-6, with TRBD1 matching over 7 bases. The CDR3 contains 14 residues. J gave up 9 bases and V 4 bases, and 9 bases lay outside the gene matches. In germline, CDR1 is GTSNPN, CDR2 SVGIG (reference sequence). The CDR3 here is CAWNRQGLISPLHF. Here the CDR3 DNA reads TGTGCCTGGAACCGACAGGGATTGATTTCACCCCTCCACTTT.